Listed below are T cell receptor beta chains from one sample, sequenced in a study of response to subunit inactivated influenza vaccine. TCRdb recomputed calls from the RT-PCR reads with MiXCR, one row per CDR3 protein. The sample shows 650,000 or so distinct CDR3 sequences, around 15% of them seen only once. Sequenced material: PBMCs from blood, taken 14 to 15 days before vaccination. Receptors were obtained from a man in his forties or fifties who received an inactivated influenza vaccine. Each CDR3 is given with its conserved first and last residue. D genes are given only for firm matches.

d_call: NA
v_call: TRBV19
j_call: TRBJ2-7
cdr3_aa: CASSVTRSYEQYF

d_call: NA
v_call: TRBV28
j_call: TRBJ2-1
cdr3_aa: CASLKGGGVSSSYNEQFF

d_call: NA
v_call: TRBV12-3/TRBV12-4
j_call: TRBJ2-7
cdr3_aa: CASSRTPDYEQYF

d_call: NA
v_call: TRBV4-1
j_call: TRBJ2-3
cdr3_aa: CASSQGATGTDTQYF

d_call: TRBD2
v_call: TRBV9
j_call: TRBJ2-1
cdr3_aa: CASSPWTSASSYNEQFF

d_call: NA
v_call: TRBV7-8
j_call: TRBJ2-2
cdr3_aa: CASSLRDFTGELFF

d_call: TRBD1
v_call: TRBV5-5
j_call: TRBJ1-4
cdr3_aa: CASSSETGPNEKLFF

d_call: TRBD1
v_call: TRBV19
j_call: TRBJ1-2
cdr3_aa: CASRTGQTTNYGYTF

d_call: TRBD2
v_call: TRBV12-3/TRBV12-4
j_call: TRBJ2-2
cdr3_aa: CATLAGGNTGELFF

d_call: TRBD2
v_call: TRBV6-5
j_call: TRBJ2-1
cdr3_aa: CASSYATSGRFRWNEQFF

d_call: TRBD2
v_call: TRBV7-9
j_call: TRBJ2-5
cdr3_aa: CASSLTSGSRGETQYF

d_call: NA
v_call: TRBV12-3/TRBV12-4
j_call: TRBJ2-3
cdr3_aa: CASSSSTAQTQYF

d_call: TRBD2
v_call: TRBV11-2
j_call: TRBJ2-2
cdr3_aa: CASSLVGLLAGEIGELFF

d_call: TRBD1
v_call: TRBV4-1
j_call: TRBJ1-2
cdr3_aa: CASSQDPGTGRIYGYTF

d_call: NA
v_call: TRBV5-1
j_call: TRBJ2-3
cdr3_aa: CASAGQNRWDTQYF

d_call: NA
v_call: TRBV4-2
j_call: TRBJ1-1
cdr3_aa: CASSQVGVGTEAFF

d_call: TRBD1
v_call: TRBV7-3
j_call: TRBJ1-2
cdr3_aa: CASSLATGTGTYGYTF

d_call: NA
v_call: TRBV12-3/TRBV12-4
j_call: TRBJ2-3
cdr3_aa: CASSSRDARDTQYF

d_call: TRBD2
v_call: TRBV27
j_call: TRBJ2-4
cdr3_aa: CASSRIAGVKNIQYF

d_call: NA
v_call: TRBV20-1
j_call: TRBJ2-7
cdr3_aa: CSAPPGSSYEQYF

d_call: TRBD1
v_call: TRBV7-9
j_call: TRBJ1-1
cdr3_aa: CAVVGQGASNTEAFF

d_call: NA
v_call: TRBV20-1
j_call: TRBJ1-1
cdr3_aa: CSASRASMNTEAFF

d_call: NA
v_call: TRBV5-6
j_call: TRBJ2-3
cdr3_aa: CASSPTGGDTQYF

d_call: NA
v_call: TRBV3-1
j_call: TRBJ2-1
cdr3_aa: CASTLGAGVPNEQFF

d_call: NA
v_call: TRBV4-3
j_call: TRBJ2-4
cdr3_aa: CASSQDWITGAKNIQYF

d_call: NA
v_call: TRBV12-3/TRBV12-4
j_call: TRBJ1-4
cdr3_aa: CASSFGTREKLFF

d_call: TRBD1
v_call: TRBV15
j_call: TRBJ2-7
cdr3_aa: CATSREGGTGLLEQYF

d_call: NA
v_call: TRBV19
j_call: TRBJ2-7
cdr3_aa: CASSIGLSYEQYF

d_call: TRBD2
v_call: TRBV11-1
j_call: TRBJ2-1
cdr3_aa: CASSGGVRGTSGLSYNEQFF

d_call: NA
v_call: TRBV28
j_call: TRBJ2-7
cdr3_aa: CASSRILGEYEQYF

d_call: TRBD1
v_call: TRBV2
j_call: TRBJ2-3
cdr3_aa: CASVEVPGTGGPDTQYF

d_call: TRBD2
v_call: TRBV30
j_call: TRBJ2-5
cdr3_aa: CAWSQLAGKETQYF

d_call: NA
v_call: TRBV6-5
j_call: TRBJ2-5
cdr3_aa: CASSYSRQGRGGETQYF

d_call: TRBD2
v_call: TRBV4-2
j_call: TRBJ2-7
cdr3_aa: CASSQGPGTSGYEQYF

d_call: NA
v_call: TRBV10-3
j_call: TRBJ1-2
cdr3_aa: CAISDLRGFNYGYTF

d_call: NA
v_call: TRBV20-1
j_call: TRBJ2-5
cdr3_aa: CSAASWAEETQYF

d_call: NA
v_call: TRBV28
j_call: TRBJ2-7
cdr3_aa: CASRPGSTRHEQYF

d_call: NA
v_call: TRBV7-7
j_call: TRBJ2-2
cdr3_aa: CASSPTGWTGELFF

d_call: NA
v_call: TRBV5-1
j_call: TRBJ1-2
cdr3_aa: CASSPFQENDGYTF

d_call: NA
v_call: TRBV10-3
j_call: TRBJ2-6
cdr3_aa: CATLREVRAYSGANVLTF

d_call: TRBD1
v_call: TRBV20-1
j_call: TRBJ2-7
cdr3_aa: CSASGTGFVEQYF

d_call: TRBD2
v_call: TRBV7-2
j_call: TRBJ2-7
cdr3_aa: CASSLDGASGNLQYF

d_call: NA
v_call: TRBV10-3
j_call: TRBJ1-1
cdr3_aa: CAISESSTPDINTEAFF

d_call: TRBD2
v_call: TRBV27
j_call: TRBJ2-2
cdr3_aa: CASSLSFPSLAGYTGELFF

d_call: NA
v_call: TRBV7-2
j_call: TRBJ2-5
cdr3_aa: CASSLDPGRETQYF

d_call: NA
v_call: TRBV24-1
j_call: TRBJ2-3
cdr3_aa: CATSQGFGTDTQYF

d_call: NA
v_call: TRBV7-9
j_call: TRBJ1-5
cdr3_aa: CASSYGGAANQPQHF

d_call: NA
v_call: TRBV4-2
j_call: TRBJ2-3
cdr3_aa: CASSQEYGLNTDTQYF

d_call: NA
v_call: TRBV5-1
j_call: TRBJ2-3
cdr3_aa: CASSLFGSDTQYF

d_call: TRBD2
v_call: TRBV29-1
j_call: TRBJ2-7
cdr3_aa: CSVEVLAGNDYEQYF

d_call: TRBD1
v_call: TRBV20-1
j_call: TRBJ2-5
cdr3_aa: CSLNRGLGETQYF

d_call: NA
v_call: TRBV6-2/TRBV6-3
j_call: TRBJ2-7
cdr3_aa: CASSPLHEQYF

d_call: NA
v_call: TRBV5-1
j_call: TRBJ2-7
cdr3_aa: CASSLGTLYEQYF

d_call: TRBD1
v_call: TRBV9
j_call: TRBJ2-1
cdr3_aa: CASSVEGQVGNEQFF

d_call: TRBD1
v_call: TRBV9
j_call: TRBJ1-3
cdr3_aa: CASSSGQGSMSGNTIYF

d_call: TRBD2
v_call: TRBV14
j_call: TRBJ2-1
cdr3_aa: CASGSSGWEYNEQFF

d_call: TRBD2
v_call: TRBV6-1
j_call: TRBJ2-1
cdr3_aa: CASNGGGGGNEQFF

d_call: NA
v_call: TRBV29-1
j_call: TRBJ2-2
cdr3_aa: CSASDTVGTGELFF

d_call: NA
v_call: TRBV5-1
j_call: TRBJ2-1
cdr3_aa: CASSPGADGYNEQFF